These 24 T cell receptor beta chains were all obtained from the same sample, sequenced in a study of blood T cells in healthy people across ages. With a J-beta primer mix and a sample-barcoded 5' primer, a second PCR ran about 7 to 11 cycles. From the 5' RACE reads, TCRdb called clonotypes with MiXCR, one entry per CDR3 protein. The table includes over a million distinct CDR3 sequences, roughly 59% detected once. The sample taken for sequencing was blood. All receptors derive from a man younger than 35 in good health.

V gene TRBV27 combines with J gene TRBJ2-4; 8 bases are shared with TRBD1. The DNA end is a closer match to TRBJ2-7, so the J assignment may be wrong. The germline V gene has CDR1 MNHEY and CDR2 SMNVEV (reference sequence). The CDR3 is 13 residues long. The CDR3 nucleotides read TGTCCCCAGAGAAGCACAGGGGGCTACGAGCAGTACTTC. Amino acid sequence: CPQRSTGGYEQYF.

The V and J genes are TRBV5-1 and TRBJ2-1; 7 bases are a match to TRBD2. V gave up 3 bases and J gave up 7 bases; unmatched junction bases: 13. Germline-derived CDR1 and CDR2 are SGHRS and YFSETQ. The CDR3 has 16 residues. For the CDR3, the DNA is TGCGCCAGCAGCTCCCGTGGGGCGGGAGTGGGGAATGAGCAGTTCTTC. Residues: CASSSRGAGVGNEQFF.

The CDR3 DNA reads as TGCGCCAGCAGCCAAGCAGACAGGGAGGTGGCTGAAGCTTTCTTT. It is translated as CASSQADREVAEAFF. This chain uses TRBV4-1 with TRBJ1-1, with 7 bases that match TRBD1. Trimming cost V 1 base and J 6 bases; bases outside gene matches: 8. This CDR3 region has 15 residues. CDR1 is MGHRA and CDR2 is YSYEKL in the germline V gene.

The chain carries TRBV3-1 and TRBJ2-1, with a weak D call TRBD1 (6 bases). From germline, CDR1 is LGHDT and CDR2 YNNKEL (reference sequence). This CDR3 has 17 amino acids. V lost 4 bases and J 4 bases, leaving 20 bases between the germline ends. The CDR3 DNA reads TGTGCCAGCAGCCGCCGACCGGGACAAGGTCCGTACAATGAGCAGTTCTTC. Residues: CASSRRPGQGPYNEQFF.

V usage is TRBV3-1 and J usage is TRBJ2-4, with 8 bases matching TRBD1. The V segment lost 4 bases and the J segment 5 bases; nucleotides outside the gene matches: 1. CDR3 length: 13 amino acids. Germline CDR1 LGHDT, CDR2 YNNKEL (reference sequence). The CDR3 loop reads CASSLTGENIQYF. The CDR3 DNA reads as TGTGCCAGCAGCCTGACAGGGGAAAACATTCAGTACTTC.

This clonotype showed up just a few times. This rearrangement joins TRBV2 to TRBJ1-1; the D gene is possibly TRBD1 (6 bases). Deletions cut 7 bases from V and 0 bases from J, with 9 bases between. CDR3 size: 13 residues. Germline V lookup: CDR1 SNHLY, CDR2 FYNNEI. This chain's CDR3 is CASKGGMNTEAFF. DNA of the CDR3: TGTGCCAGCAAAGGGGGGATGAACACTGAAGCTTTCTTT.

V gene TRBV10-3 combines with J gene TRBJ2-4; 13 nucleotides line up with TRBD2. The CDR3 contains 15 residues. The V segment lost 6 bases and the J segment 13 bases; nucleotides outside the gene matches: 12. Germline-derived CDR1 and CDR2 are ENHRY and SYGVKD. The CDR3 loop reads CAISPGLAGLGEQYF. The CDR3 DNA follows: TGTGCCATCAGCCCGGGACTAGCGGGATTAGGGGAGCAGTACTTC.

The CDR3 reads CASSLTSGVDEQFF. In DNA, the CDR3 is TGCGCCAGCAGCTTGACTAGCGGGGTGGATGAGCAGTTCTTC. This chain links TRBV5-1 with TRBJ2-1; 10 bases are shared with TRBD2. Germline trimming cut 1 base from V and 8 bases from J; bases unmatched to any gene: 3. This CDR3 is 14 amino acids long. Germline V gene data show CDR1 as SGHRS and CDR2 as YFSETQ.

The rearrangement links TRBV4-2 to TRBJ1-2, with D uncertain. The CDR3 loop spans 15 amino acids. The V end was cut by 4 bases, the J end by 8 bases, with 20 bases between. Germline V lookup: CDR1 LGHNA, CDR2 YNFKEQ. DNA of the CDR3: TGTGCCAGCAGCCGAAGGCAAAGGTTGCCCGGAGGCTACACCTTC. It is translated as CASSRRQRLPGGYTF.

This clonotype was counted at least ten times. The genes are TRBV20-1 and TRBJ2-7; D call uncertain. V was clipped by 0 bases and J by 0 bases, with 6 bases between them. Germline CDR1 DFQATT, CDR2 SNEGSKA (reference sequence). The CDR3 consists of 13 residues. The CDR3 loop reads CSARDRVSYEQYF. In DNA, the CDR3 is TGCAGTGCTAGAGATCGGGTCTCCTACGAGCAGTACTTC.

The genes are TRBV7-9 and TRBJ2-1, with D maybe TRBD1 (6 bases). The CDR3 extends over 14 amino acids. CDR1 and CDR2 from the germline V gene are SEHNR and FQNEAQ (reference sequence). Deletions cut 5 bases from V and 7 bases from J, with 15 bases between. This chain's CDR3 is CASSLYRDMNEQFF. The CDR3 DNA reads TGTGCCAGCAGCCTCTATAGGGACATGAATGAGCAGTTCTTC. The full variable domain, its missing parts supplied by reference TRBV7-9 and TRBJ2-1, is DTGVSQNPRHKITKRGQNVTFRCDPISEHNRLYWYRQTLGQGPEFLTYFQNEAQLEKSRLLSDRFSAERPKGSFSTLEIQRTEQGDSAMYLCASSLYRDMNEQFFGPGTRLTVL.

This sequence joins TRBV6-5 and TRBJ2-7; tentatively, D is TRBD1 or TRBD2 (5 bases each). CDR1 is MNHEY and CDR2 is SVGAGI in the germline V gene. The CDR3 covers 15 residues. Trimming pared 2 bases from V and 4 bases from J, leaving 15 bases between. CDR3 DNA sequence: TGTGCCAGCAGTTACGAGGGGCGAGTGGGATACGAGCAGTACTTC. The encoded protein is CASSYEGRVGYEQYF.

The gene calls are TRBV20-1 and TRBJ2-1; 8 nucleotides agree with TRBD2. Germline values: CDR1 DFQATT, CDR2 SNEGSKA (reference sequence). The CDR3 has 14 amino acids. Unmatched junction bases numbered 10, after V lost 6 bases and J lost 6 bases. The CDR3 spells CSADGTSSLNEQFF. CDR3 nucleotides: TGCAGTGCGGACGGGACTAGTAGTCTCAATGAGCAGTTCTTC.

This chain uses TRBV20-1 with TRBJ2-3; D remains ambiguous. The germline V gene has CDR1 DFQATT and CDR2 SNEGSKA (reference sequence). Deletions cut 3 bases from V and 2 bases from J, with 12 bases between. The length of the CDR3 is 14 residues. The CDR3 sequence: CSASIQPFTDTQYF. CDR3 nucleotide sequence: TGCAGTGCTAGTATCCAGCCTTTCACAGATACGCAGTATTTT.

The chain joins TRBV6-1 to TRBJ1-1, with a possible D match to TRBD1 (6 bases). CDR3 size: 13 residues. Trimming left V 6 bases short and J 1 base short, with 9 bases between. Germline assignment: CDR1 MNHNS and CDR2 SASEGT. CDR3 amino acids: CASREGQNTEAFF. CDR3 nucleotide sequence: TGTGCCAGCAGGGAGGGACAGAACACTGAAGCTTTCTTT.

The chain is built from TRBV15 and TRBJ1-4; D is possibly TRBD1 (5 bases). The germline V gene encodes CDR1 LNHNV and CDR2 YYDKDF (reference sequence). The V gene lost 7 bases and the J gene lost 2 bases, with 11 bases spanning the gap. This CDR3 comprises 14 residues. CDR3 sequence reads: CATTVRGTNEKLFF. In DNA, the CDR3 is TGTGCCACCACCGTCCGGGGGACTAATGAAAAACTGTTTTTT.

The V gene is TRBV6-6, the J gene TRBJ2-5; D is perhaps TRBD2 (6 bases). V was cut by 2 bases and J by 1 base, with 8 bases left in between. Germline V CDR1 and CDR2: MNHNY, SVGAGI (reference sequence). The CDR3 spans 14 residues. The CDR3 region is CASSYAGSQETQYF. The CDR3 nucleotides are TGTGCCAGCAGTTACGCGGGGTCCCAAGAGACCCAGTACTTC.

The gene calls are TRBV6-2 or TRBV6-3 and TRBJ1-1; 7 nucleotides match TRBD1. V shed 5 bases, J shed 4 bases, and the junction held 4 bases outside the gene matches. This CDR3 has 13 residues. Germline-derived CDR1 and CDR2 are MNHEY and SVGEGT. CDR3 sequence reads: CASSQQGPTEAFF. The CDR3 DNA reads TGTGCCAGCAGTCAACAGGGGCCCACTGAAGCTTTCTTT.

In this sample, this clonotype turned up once. The chain combines TRBV12-3 or TRBV12-4 with TRBJ2-7, with 9 bases matching TRBD1. The CDR3 totals 16 residues. V shed 5 bases and J 10 bases; nucleotides not matched to a gene: 18. The CDR3 nucleotides are TGTGCCAGCAGTATCGCCGGGACAGGGAACGGAGAGGCCCAGTACTTC. Residues: CASSIAGTGNGEAQYF.

The gene calls are TRBV27 and TRBJ1-1; D gene unclear. CDR3 size: 14 residues. In germline, CDR1 is MNHEY, CDR2 SMNVEV (reference sequence). V was clipped by 5 bases and J by 0 bases, with 10 bases between them. The CDR3 bases are TGTGCCAGCAGTGGCGCGTCCATGAACACTGAAGCTTTCTTT. Protein sequence: CASSGASMNTEAFF.

The chain uses TRBV3-1 and TRBJ2-1, with D unclear. CDR3 length: 13 amino acids. Germline loops: CDR1 LGHDT, CDR2 YNNKEL (reference sequence). The ends were cut back, 3 bases at V and 10 bases at J, with 13 bases in the middle. The CDR3 DNA follows: TGTGCCAGCAGCCATGACTCAACGCGGGAGCAGTTCTTC. Translating it yields CASSHDSTREQFF.

The chain couples TRBV5-6 to TRBJ2-7; D uncertain. This CDR3 has 13 residues. CDR1 is SGHDT and CDR2 is YYEEEE in the germline V gene. Trimming pared 5 bases from V and 4 bases from J, leaving 13 bases between. CDR3 nucleotide sequence: TGTGCCAGCAGTCATGGCGACTGGTACGAGCAGTACTTC. Protein sequence: CASSHGDWYEQYF.

This clonotype was counted a few times. CDR3 residues: CASSPGIGYEQYF. The CDR3 DNA sequence: TGTGCCAGCAGTCCGGGGATAGGCTACGAGCAGTACTTC. The V gene is TRBV27, the J gene TRBJ2-7, with D possibly TRBD2 on 5 matching bases. With 5 bases removed from V and 3 bases from J, the gap between germline ends came to 11 bases. Germline CDR1 MNHEY, CDR2 SMNVEV (reference sequence). CDR3 length equals 13 residues.

DNA for the CDR3: TGCGCCAGCAGCCAACAGATACACACTGGAGAAGCTTTCTTT. Protein product: CASSQQIHTGEAFF. The rearrangement uses TRBV4-1 and TRBJ1-1; D is unclear. V dropped 2 bases and J dropped 8 bases, with 15 bases sitting between them. This CDR3 comprises 14 residues. From germline, CDR1 is MGHRA and CDR2 YSYEKL.